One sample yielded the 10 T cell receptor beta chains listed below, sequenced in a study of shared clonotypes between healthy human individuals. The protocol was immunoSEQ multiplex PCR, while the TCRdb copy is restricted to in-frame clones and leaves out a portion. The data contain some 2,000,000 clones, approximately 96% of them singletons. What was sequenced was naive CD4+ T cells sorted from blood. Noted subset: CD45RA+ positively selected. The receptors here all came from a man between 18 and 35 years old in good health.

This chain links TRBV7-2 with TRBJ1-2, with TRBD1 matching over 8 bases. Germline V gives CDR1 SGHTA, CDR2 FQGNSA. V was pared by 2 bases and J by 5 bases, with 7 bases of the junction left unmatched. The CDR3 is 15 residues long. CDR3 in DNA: TGTGCCAGCAGCTTAACGGGCGACAGGGGTTATGGCTACACCTTC. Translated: CASSLTGDRGYGYTF.

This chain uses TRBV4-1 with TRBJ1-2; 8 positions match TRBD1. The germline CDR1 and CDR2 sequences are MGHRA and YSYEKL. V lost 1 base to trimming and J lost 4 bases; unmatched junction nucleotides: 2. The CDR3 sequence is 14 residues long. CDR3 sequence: CASSQGTGLYGYTF. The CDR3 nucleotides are TGCGCCAGCAGCCAAGGGACAGGGCTCTATGGCTACACCTTC.

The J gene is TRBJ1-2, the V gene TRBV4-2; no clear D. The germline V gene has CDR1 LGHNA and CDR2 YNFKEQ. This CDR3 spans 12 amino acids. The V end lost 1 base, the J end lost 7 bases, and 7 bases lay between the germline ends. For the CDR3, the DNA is TGTGCCAGCAGCCAAGGACTCACTGGCTACACCTTC. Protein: CASSQGLTGYTF.

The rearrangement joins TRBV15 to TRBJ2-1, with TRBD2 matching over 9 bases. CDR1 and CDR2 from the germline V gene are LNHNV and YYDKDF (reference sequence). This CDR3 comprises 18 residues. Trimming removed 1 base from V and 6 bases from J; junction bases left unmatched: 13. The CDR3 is CATSRGPPSSGTGNEQFF. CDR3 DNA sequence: TGTGCCACCAGCAGAGGCCCCCCCTCTAGCGGGACTGGCAATGAGCAGTTCTTC.

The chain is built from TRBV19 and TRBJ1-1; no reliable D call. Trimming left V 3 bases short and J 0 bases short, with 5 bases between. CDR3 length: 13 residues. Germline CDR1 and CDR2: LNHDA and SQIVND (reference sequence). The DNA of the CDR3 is TGTGCCAGTAGTATTCCCCTGAACACTGAAGCTTTCTTT. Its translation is CASSIPLNTEAFF.

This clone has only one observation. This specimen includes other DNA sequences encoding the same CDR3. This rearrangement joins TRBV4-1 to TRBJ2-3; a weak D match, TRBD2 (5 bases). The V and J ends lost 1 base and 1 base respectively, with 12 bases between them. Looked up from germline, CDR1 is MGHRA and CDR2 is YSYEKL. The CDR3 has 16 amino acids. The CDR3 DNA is TGCGCCAGCAGCCAAGGATTCTCCGGGGGCACAGATACGCAGTATTTT. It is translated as CASSQGFSGGTDTQYF.

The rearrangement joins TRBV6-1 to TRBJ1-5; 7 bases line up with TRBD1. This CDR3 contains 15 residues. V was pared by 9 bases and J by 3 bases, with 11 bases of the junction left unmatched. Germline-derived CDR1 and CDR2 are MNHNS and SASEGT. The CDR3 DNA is TGTGCCAGTGGTTCGAGGACAGGTCACAATCAGCCCCAGCATTTT. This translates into CASGSRTGHNQPQHF.

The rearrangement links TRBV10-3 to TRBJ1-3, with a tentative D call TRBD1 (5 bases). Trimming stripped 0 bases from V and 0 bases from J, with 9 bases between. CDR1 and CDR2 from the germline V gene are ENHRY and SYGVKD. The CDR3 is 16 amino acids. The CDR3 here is CAISESNRLSGNTIYF. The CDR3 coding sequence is TGTGCCATCAGTGAGTCGAACAGGCTCTCTGGAAACACCATATATTTT.

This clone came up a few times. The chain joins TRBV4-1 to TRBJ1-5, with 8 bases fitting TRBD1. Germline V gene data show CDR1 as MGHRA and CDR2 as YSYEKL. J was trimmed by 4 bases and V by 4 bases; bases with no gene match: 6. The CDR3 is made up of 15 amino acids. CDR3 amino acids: CASSPGQAINQPQHF. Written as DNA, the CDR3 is TGCGCCAGCAGCCCGGGACAGGCTATTAATCAGCCCCAGCATTTT.

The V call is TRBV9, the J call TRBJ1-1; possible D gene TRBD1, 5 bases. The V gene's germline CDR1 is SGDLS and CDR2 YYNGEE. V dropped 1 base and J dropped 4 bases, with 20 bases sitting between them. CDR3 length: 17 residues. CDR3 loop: CASSVSGTEKQSTEAFF. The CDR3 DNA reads TGTGCCAGCAGCGTATCCGGGACGGAAAAGCAGAGCACTGAAGCTTTCTTT.